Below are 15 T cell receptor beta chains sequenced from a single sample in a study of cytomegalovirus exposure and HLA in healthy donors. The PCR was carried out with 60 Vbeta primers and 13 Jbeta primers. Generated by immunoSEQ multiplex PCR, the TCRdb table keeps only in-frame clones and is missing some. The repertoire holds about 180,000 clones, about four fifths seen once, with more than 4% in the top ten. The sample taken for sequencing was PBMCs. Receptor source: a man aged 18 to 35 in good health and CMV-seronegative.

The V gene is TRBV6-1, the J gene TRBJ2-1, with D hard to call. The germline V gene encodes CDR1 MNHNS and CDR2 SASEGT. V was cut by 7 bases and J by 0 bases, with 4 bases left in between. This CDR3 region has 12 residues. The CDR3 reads CASIGSYNEQFF. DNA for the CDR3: TGTGCCAGCATCGGCTCCTACAATGAGCAGTTCTTC.

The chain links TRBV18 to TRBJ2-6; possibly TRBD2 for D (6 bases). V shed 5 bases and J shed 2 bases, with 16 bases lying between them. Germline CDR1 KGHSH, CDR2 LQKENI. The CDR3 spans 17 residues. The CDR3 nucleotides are TGTGCCAGCTCAACCGGGACGGGGGACGCTGGGGCCAACGTCCTGACTTTC. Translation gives CASSTGTGDAGANVLTF. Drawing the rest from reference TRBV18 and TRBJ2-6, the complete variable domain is NAGVMQNPRHLVRRRGQEARLRCSPMKGHSHVYWYRQLPEEGLKFMVYLQKENIIDESGMPKERFSAEFPKEGPSILRIQQVVRGDSAAYFCASSTGTGDAGANVLTFGAGSRLTVL.

Here the CDR3 DNA reads TGTGCCAGTCAAGGACTAGCGGGAGATTCCCCTACCTACAATGAGCAGTTCTTC. Translated: CASQGLAGDSPTYNEQFF. V is TRBV19 and J is TRBJ2-1, with TRBD2 matching over 13 bases. From germline, CDR1 is LNHDA and CDR2 SQIVND (reference sequence). V trimming: 8 bases; J trimming: 2 bases; junction bases outside the gene matches: 12. There are 18 residues in the CDR3.

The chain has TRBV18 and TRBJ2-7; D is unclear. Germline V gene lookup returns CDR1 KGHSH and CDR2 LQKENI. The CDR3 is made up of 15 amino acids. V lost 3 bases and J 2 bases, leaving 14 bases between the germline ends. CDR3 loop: CASSPFSTTAYEQYF. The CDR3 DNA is TGTGCCAGCTCACCCTTCTCAACAACAGCCTACGAGCAGTACTTC.

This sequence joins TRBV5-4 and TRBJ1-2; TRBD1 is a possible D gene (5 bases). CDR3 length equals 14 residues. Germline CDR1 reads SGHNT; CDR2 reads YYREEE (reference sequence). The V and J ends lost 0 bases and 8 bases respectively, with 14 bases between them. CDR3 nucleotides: TGTGCCAGCAGCTTGGGCGGACAAATGGGCGGCTACACCTTC. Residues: CASSLGGQMGGYTF.

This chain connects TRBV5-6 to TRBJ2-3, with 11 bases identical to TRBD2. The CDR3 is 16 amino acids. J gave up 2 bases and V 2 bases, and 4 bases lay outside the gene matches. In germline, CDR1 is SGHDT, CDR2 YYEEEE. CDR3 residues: CASSFGTSGFTDTQYF. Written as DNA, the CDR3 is TGTGCCAGCAGCTTCGGGACTAGCGGATTCACAGATACGCAGTATTTT.

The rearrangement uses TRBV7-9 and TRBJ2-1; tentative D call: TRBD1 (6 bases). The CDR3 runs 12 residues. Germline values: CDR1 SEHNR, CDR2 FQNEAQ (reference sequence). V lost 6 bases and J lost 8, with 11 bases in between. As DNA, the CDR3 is TGTGCCAGCAGTTACAGGGTCGATGAGCAGTTCTTC. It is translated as CASSYRVDEQFF.

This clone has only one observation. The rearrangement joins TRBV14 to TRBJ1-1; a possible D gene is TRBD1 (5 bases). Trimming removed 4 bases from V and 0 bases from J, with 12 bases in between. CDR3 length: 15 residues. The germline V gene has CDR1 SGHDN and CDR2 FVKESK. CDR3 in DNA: TGTGCCAGCAGCCGCGTGGGACTTATGAACACTGAAGCTTTCTTT. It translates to CASSRVGLMNTEAFF.

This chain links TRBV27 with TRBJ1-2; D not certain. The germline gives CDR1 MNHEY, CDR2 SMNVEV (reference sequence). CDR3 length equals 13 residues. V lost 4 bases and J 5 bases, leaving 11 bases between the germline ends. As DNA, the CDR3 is TGTGCCAGCAGTTATAACACGAAGTATGGCTACACCTTC. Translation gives CASSYNTKYGYTF.

CDR3 residues: CAWRQGISGRFGTQYF. The CDR3 nucleotides read TGTGCCTGGAGGCAAGGGATTAGCGGGAGATTCGGGACCCAGTACTTC. The V and J genes are TRBV30 and TRBJ2-5; 9 nucleotides align to TRBD2. The ends lost 3 bases at V and 7 bases at J; junction bases unmatched: 15. CDR3 length equals 16 residues. Germline CDR1 reads GTSNPN; CDR2 reads SVGIG (reference sequence).

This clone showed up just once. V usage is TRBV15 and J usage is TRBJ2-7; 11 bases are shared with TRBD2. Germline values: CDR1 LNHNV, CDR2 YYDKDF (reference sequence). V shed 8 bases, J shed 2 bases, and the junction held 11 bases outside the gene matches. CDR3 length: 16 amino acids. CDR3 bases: TGTGCCACCTCACTCCCCGGGACTAGCGGAACCTACGAGCAGTACTTC. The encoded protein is CATSLPGTSGTYEQYF. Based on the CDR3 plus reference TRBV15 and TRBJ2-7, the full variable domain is DAMVIQNPRYQVTQFGKPVTLSCSQTLNHNVMYWYQQKSSQAPKLLFHYYDKDFNNEADTPDNFQSRRPNTSFCFLDIRSPGLGDTAMYLCATSLPGTSGTYEQYFGPGTRLTVT.

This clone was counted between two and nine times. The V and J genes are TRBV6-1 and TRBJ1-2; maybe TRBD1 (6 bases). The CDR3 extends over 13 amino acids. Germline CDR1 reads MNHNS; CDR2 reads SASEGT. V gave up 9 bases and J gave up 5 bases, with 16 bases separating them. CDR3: CASQTGLEYGYTF. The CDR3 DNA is TGTGCCAGTCAGACAGGTTTGGAGTATGGCTACACCTTC.

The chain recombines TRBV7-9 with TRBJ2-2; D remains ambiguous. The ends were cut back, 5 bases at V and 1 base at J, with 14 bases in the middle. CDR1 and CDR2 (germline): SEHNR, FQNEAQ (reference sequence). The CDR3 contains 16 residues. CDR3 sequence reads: CASSLRSGGNTGELFF. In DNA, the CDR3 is TGTGCCAGCAGCCTTCGGTCCGGCGGGAACACCGGGGAGCTGTTTTTT.

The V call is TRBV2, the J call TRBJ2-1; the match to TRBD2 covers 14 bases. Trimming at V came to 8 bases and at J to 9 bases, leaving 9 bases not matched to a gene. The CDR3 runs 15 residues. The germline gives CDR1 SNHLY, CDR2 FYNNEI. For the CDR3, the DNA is TGTGCCAGCGCGACTAGCGGGGGGGCAGGTAGTGAGCAGTTCTTC. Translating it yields CASATSGGAGSEQFF.

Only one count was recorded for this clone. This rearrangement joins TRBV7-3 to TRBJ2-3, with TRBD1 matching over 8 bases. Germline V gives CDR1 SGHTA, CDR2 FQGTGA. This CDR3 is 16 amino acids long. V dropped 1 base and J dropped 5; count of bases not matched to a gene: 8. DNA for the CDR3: TGTGCCAGCAGCTTAAGTTTGAGGACAGGGCAAGATACGCAGTATTTT. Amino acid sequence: CASSLSLRTGQDTQYF.